A single sample gave rise to the 18 T cell receptor beta chains below, sequenced in a study of blood T cell repertoires in COVID-19. Some clones are missing from TCRdb's copy, which holds only in-frame ones; the method was immunoSEQ multiplex PCR. Here the sample spans some 96,000 clones, approximately 82% being singletons. The sequenced sample consisted of peripheral blood. These receptors all stem from a human donor in a cohort sampled during active COVID-19.

V usage is TRBV13 and J usage is TRBJ2-2, with TRBD1 matching 7 bases. The germline V gene has CDR1 PRHDT and CDR2 FYEKMQ (reference sequence). Germline trimming cut 4 bases from V and 6 bases from J; bases unmatched to any gene: 14. The CDR3 is 17 amino acids. For the CDR3, the DNA is TGTGCCAGCAGCTCTACCACCGACAGGGTGGTTGCCGGGGAGCTGTTTTTT. Amino acids: CASSSTTDRVVAGELFF. Full variable domain (missing parts from reference TRBV13 and TRBJ2-2): AAGVIQSPRHLIKEKRETATLKCYPIPRHDTVYWYQQGPGQDPQFLISFYEKMQSDKGSIPDRFSAQQFSDYHSELNMSSLELGDSALYFCASSSTTDRVVAGELFFGEGSRLTVL.

The gene calls are TRBV5-1 and TRBJ2-5; 7 bases fit TRBD1. The CDR3 consists of 14 residues. V lost 3 bases to trimming and J lost 4 bases; unmatched junction nucleotides: 6. Germline V gives CDR1 SGHRS, CDR2 YFSETQ. CDR3 region: CASSSGTETETQYF. The DNA for the CDR3 is TGCGCCAGCAGCTCCGGGACAGAAACAGAGACCCAGTACTTC.

The chain uses TRBV9 and TRBJ2-2; D unclear. The CDR3 has 13 amino acids. The germline V gene encodes CDR1 SGDLS and CDR2 YYNGEE. The V end was cut by 4 bases, the J end by 4 bases, with 8 bases between. The CDR3 sequence is CASSPGPTGELFF. In DNA form, the CDR3 reads TGTGCCAGCAGCCCCGGTCCCACCGGGGAGCTGTTTTTT.

Only one count was recorded for this clone. The V gene is TRBV11-2, the J gene TRBJ2-5, with 7 bases identical to TRBD1. Per germline, CDR1 SGHAT and CDR2 FQNNGV. V lost 9 bases, J lost 5 bases, and 18 bases stayed unmatched. The CDR3 spans 16 residues. The CDR3 sequence: CASGEDYEGQLETQYF. In DNA, the CDR3 is TGTGCCAGTGGGGAAGATTATGAGGGACAGCTGGAGACCCAGTACTTC.

This chain joins TRBV6-6 and TRBJ2-5; D is possibly TRBD1 (5 bases). The V gene lost 7 bases and the J gene lost 4 bases, with 13 bases spanning the gap. This CDR3 region has 13 residues. Germline V gives CDR1 MNHNY, CDR2 SVGAGI (reference sequence). The CDR3 nucleotides are TGTGCCAGCACCCTCCCAGGGCTAGAGACCCAGTACTTC. It codes for CASTLPGLETQYF.

This rearrangement joins TRBV19 to TRBJ2-1; 8 positions agree with TRBD2. This CDR3 has 17 residues. Germline-derived CDR1 and CDR2 are LNHDA and SQIVND (reference sequence). The ends lost 1 base at V and 2 bases at J; junction bases unmatched: 7. In DNA, the CDR3 is TGTGCCAGTAGTATAGTCAGCGGGGGAACCGCCTACAATGAGCAGTTCTTC. It specifies CASSIVSGGTAYNEQFF.

This chain uses TRBV30 with TRBJ1-1, with a tentative D call TRBD1 (5 bases). CDR3 length equals 13 residues. Germline V gene data show CDR1 as GTSNPN and CDR2 as SVGIG (reference sequence). The germline V and J ends were trimmed by 3 bases and 0 bases, with 8 bases remaining between them. CDR3 residues: CAWRQALNTEAFF. The CDR3 DNA reads TGTGCCTGGAGACAGGCTCTGAACACTGAAGCTTTCTTT.

A few counts support this clone. V is TRBV7-9 and J is TRBJ2-1, with 7 bases fitting TRBD2. Germline assignment: CDR1 SEHNR and CDR2 FQNEAQ (reference sequence). V was pared by 1 base and J by 4 bases, with 1 base of the junction left unmatched. This CDR3 is built from 14 residues. In DNA, the CDR3 is TGTGCCAGCAGCTTAGGCGGGGGTTACAATGAGCAGTTCTTC. Its translation is CASSLGGGYNEQFF.

This clone was detected once. J is TRBJ2-1 and V is TRBV30; 7 bases align to TRBD1. The CDR3 runs to 16 residues. Looked up from germline, CDR1 is GTSNPN and CDR2 is SVGIG (reference sequence). The J segment lost 4 bases and the V segment lost 2 bases, leaving 11 bases of the junction unmatched. In DNA form, the CDR3 reads TGTGCCTGGAGTTCACCCCCGGGACAGAATTACAATGAGCAGTTCTTC. Translating it yields CAWSSPPGQNYNEQFF.

V is TRBV7-3 and J is TRBJ2-3, with 14 bases aligning to TRBD2. The CDR3 totals 14 residues. With 6 bases clipped from V and 4 bases from J, the junction kept 0 bases outside the gene matches. Germline values: CDR1 SGHTA, CDR2 FQGTGA. CDR3 protein: CASRTSGGADTQYF. CDR3 coding DNA: TGTGCCAGCAGGACTAGCGGGGGGGCAGATACGCAGTATTTT.

The rearrangement joins TRBV2 to TRBJ1-5; TRBD1 agrees at 7 bases. CDR1 and CDR2 (germline): SNHLY, FYNNEI. The junction had 6 bases not matched to a gene; V was cut back by 7 bases and J by 6 bases. This CDR3 comprises 13 residues. CDR3 protein: CASKRQGPQPQHF. CDR3 nucleotide sequence: TGTGCCAGCAAGAGACAGGGACCTCAGCCCCAGCATTTT.

J is TRBJ2-1 and V is TRBV6-6, with 11 nucleotides matching TRBD2. Per germline, CDR1 MNHNY and CDR2 SVGAGI (reference sequence). The CDR3 covers 15 residues. J lost 5 bases, V lost 0 bases, and 0 bases had no gene match. CDR3 DNA sequence: TGTGCCAGCAGTTACTCGACTAGCGGGAACAATGAGCAGTTCTTC. It codes for CASSYSTSGNNEQFF.

This clone has just a few counts. J is TRBJ1-5 and V is TRBV30; no firm D call. The CDR3 consists of 12 residues. Trimming took off 4 bases at V and 9 bases at J, with 13 bases between the two ends. Germline CDR1 is GTSNPN and CDR2 is SVGIG (reference sequence). Here the CDR3 reads CAWIEVRRPQHF. DNA for the CDR3: TGTGCCTGGATTGAGGTCCGACGGCCCCAGCATTTT.

This chain joins TRBV27 and TRBJ2-3; 7 positions match TRBD1. Per the germline V gene, CDR1 is MNHEY and CDR2 is SMNVEV (reference sequence). The CDR3 extends over 14 amino acids. V trimming: 4 bases; J trimming: 2 bases; junction bases outside the gene matches: 3. The CDR3 sequence: CASSSGGITDTQYF. The CDR3 nucleotides read TGTGCCAGCAGTTCAGGGGGAATCACAGATACGCAGTATTTT.

This clone was seen a few times. This chain connects TRBV7-3 to TRBJ2-7; 9 nucleotides match TRBD1. V lost 2 bases to trimming and J lost 3 bases; unmatched junction nucleotides: 2. Germline V gene sequence: CDR1 SGHTA, CDR2 FQGTGA. This CDR3 spans 14 amino acids. CDR3: CASSLLGQGYEQYF. In DNA, the CDR3 is TGTGCCAGCAGCTTACTGGGACAGGGCTACGAGCAGTACTTC.

The chain combines TRBV6-2 or TRBV6-3 with TRBJ1-1; TRBD1 aligns across 9 bases. J was trimmed by 8 bases and V by 6 bases; bases with no gene match: 4. Per germline, CDR1 MNHEY and CDR2 SVGEGT. The CDR3 sequence is 12 residues long. The CDR3 DNA is TGTGCCAGCAGCCGGACAGGGGCCGAAGCTTTCTTT. As protein: CASSRTGAEAFF.

V gene TRBV5-1 combines with J gene TRBJ2-1; a weak D match, TRBD1 (5 bases). There are 11 residues in the CDR3. Germline CDR1 is SGHRS and CDR2 is YFSETQ. V was pared by 6 bases and J by 6 bases, with 7 bases between. Here the CDR3 reads CASKGANEQFF. CDR3 DNA sequence: TGCGCCAGCAAAGGGGCCAATGAGCAGTTCTTC.

This chain uses TRBV30 with TRBJ1-6, with 8 bases fitting TRBD1. Germline CDR1 and CDR2: GTSNPN and SVGIG (reference sequence). Trimming cost V 0 bases and J 0 bases; bases outside gene matches: 4. The CDR3 contains 17 residues. CDR3 protein: CAWSVGTGGSYNSPLHF. Written as DNA, the CDR3 is TGTGCCTGGAGTGTCGGTACAGGGGGCTCCTATAATTCACCCCTCCACTTT.